These T cell receptor beta chains were read from a single sample in a study of T-cell memory formation after mild COVID-19. TCRdb reprocessed the 5' RACE reads with MiXCR, giving one entry per CDR3 protein. The table has 350,000 to 500,000 distinct CDR3 sequences, around 17% seen once; the top ten hold roughly a fifth. Sequencing was performed on PBMCs or a T cell subset sorted from them (not recorded which). The receptor set was obtained from a young man who had mild COVID-19 (a few samples of this study predate the infection). Cell type and time point are not known. Each CDR3 is given with its conserved first and last residue. The order of the fields is D gene, V gene, J gene, clone size, CDR3 DNA, CDR3 protein. The D gene is left open where the match is weak. Some rows mark clone size as missing; the rest say once, few, many or name a class of expanded clone.

>TRBD1|TRBV7-3|TRBJ2-7|.
TGTGCCAGCAGCCTAGACAGGGTCCCCCTATACGAGCAGTACTTC
CASSLDRVPLYEQYF
>.|TRBV7-2|TRBJ2-4|.
TGTGCCAGCAGCTTAGATCGTAGGGATGGAGCCAAAAACATTCAGTACTTC
CASSLDRRDGAKNIQYF
>TRBD1|TRBV20-1|TRBJ1-5|.
TGCAGTGCTATAGCGACAGGGTCGGATAGCAATCAGCCCCAGCATTTT
CSAIATGSDSNQPQHF
>.|TRBV2|TRBJ1-5|many
TGTGCCAGCAGTTTGGATCAGCCCCAGCATTTT
CASSLDQPQHF
>.|TRBV10-2|TRBJ1-5|many
TGCGCCAGCAGTGAGTCCGATTGGGGTCAGCCCCAGCATTTT
CASSESDWGQPQHF
>.|TRBV7-9|TRBJ1-5|.
TGTGCCAGCAGCCATACAGCAGGGGAACAGCCCCAGCATTTT
CASSHTAGEQPQHF
>TRBD1|TRBV7-2|TRBJ2-2|many
TGTGCCAGCAGCTTCGGGACAGGGACTACCGGGGAGCTGTTTTTT
CASSFGTGTTGELFF
>.|TRBV6-5|TRBJ1-6|.
TGTGCCAGCAGTTACTCGAGAACGGACTATTATTCACCCCTCCACTTT
CASSYSRTDYYSPLHF
>TRBD2|TRBV19|TRBJ2-1|.
TGTGCCAGTAGTATATCCCCAGGGACTAGCGGGTCGAGCTCCTACAATGAGCAGTTCTTC
CASSISPGTSGSSSYNEQFF
>.|TRBV2|TRBJ1-5|.
TGTGCCAGCAGGGAGCGGACTGAACCTAATCAGCCCCAGCATTTT
CASRERTEPNQPQHF
>.|TRBV11-2|TRBJ2-1|few
TGTGCCAGCAGTTGGGGATTGACGGACTTTGAGCAGTTCTTC
CASSWGLTDFEQFF
>TRBD1|TRBV20-1|TRBJ1-5|.
TGCAGTGCTAGGGGTAAAACACAGGGGGCAGGCTGGCAGCCCCAGCATTTT
CSARGKTQGAGWQPQHF
>.|TRBV4-3|TRBJ1-2|.
TGCGCCAGCAGCCAAGAATTGGTAGGGGGAAACTATGGCTACACCTTC
CASSQELVGGNYGYTF
>TRBD1|TRBV24-1|TRBJ1-2|.
TGTGCCACCAGTGTACCGGGACAGCCATGGGAGGGCTACACCTTC
CATSVPGQPWEGYTF
>TRBD1|TRBV6-5|TRBJ1-1|.
TGTTCCAGCCTCCTCAAAGGGGGCAACACTGAAGCTTTCTTT
CSSLLKGGNTEAFF
>TRBD2|TRBV5-1|TRBJ2-1|.
TGCGCCAGCAGCTTGGTTGCGGGGGGGGTCAGCTCCTACAATGAGCAGTTCTTC
CASSLVAGGVSSYNEQFF
>.|TRBV6-5|TRBJ2-1|.
TGTGCCAGCACCGACTACGACAGGGAGGCATACGATGAGCAGTTCTTC
CASTDYDREAYDEQFF
>.|TRBV5-1|TRBJ1-1|few
TGCGCCAGCAGCTTGATTGTCTCCGGGGGCCAAGCGAACACTGAAGCTTTCTTT
CASSLIVSGGQANTEAFF
>.|TRBV3-1|TRBJ1-6|.
TGTGCCAGCAGCCGCGATTGGGGGAGCTCACCCCTCCACTTT
CASSRDWGSSPLHF
>TRBD2|TRBV12-3/TRBV12-4|TRBJ2-1|few
TGTGCCAGCAGTCGTAGGGGCGGGGGTATGGATGAGCAGTTCTTC
CASSRRGGGMDEQFF
>.|TRBV7-2|TRBJ2-5|.
TGTGCCAGCAAAAGGCGGGAAAACGGGGAGACCCAGTACTTC
CASKRRENGETQYF
>TRBD1|TRBV18|TRBJ2-1|few
TGTGCCAGCTCACCGTGGACAGGGAGATCCTACAATGAGCAGTTCTTC
CASSPWTGRSYNEQFF
>.|TRBV7-7|TRBJ1-3|many
TGTGCTAGCAGCTCCTCCTCTGGAAACACCATATATTTT
CASSSSSGNTIYF
>.|TRBV20-1|TRBJ1-6|.
TGCAGTGCCGCCAGAACGTTGGATTCACCCCTCCACTTT
CSAARTLDSPLHF
>TRBD2|TRBV7-7|TRBJ2-1|many
TGTGCCAGCAGCTTAGATCGGGGGGATGAGCAGTTCTTC
CASSLDRGDEQFF
>.|TRBV4-2|TRBJ2-3|.
TGTGCCAGCAGCCAAGGTGGGGGCCCCGCAGATACGCAGTATTTT
CASSQGGGPADTQYF
>.|TRBV27|TRBJ2-2|.
TGTGCCAGCAGTTCACAGAGAACCGGGGAGCTGTTTTTT
CASSSQRTGELFF
>.|TRBV5-1|TRBJ2-5|few
TGCGCCAGCAGCTTGGTAGGTCAGAACCAAGAGACCCAGTACTTC
CASSLVGQNQETQYF
>TRBD1|TRBV4-1|TRBJ2-5|.
TGCGCCAGCAGCCCCCGGACAGGAGACCAAGAGACCCAGTACTTC
CASSPRTGDQETQYF
>.|TRBV15|TRBJ2-1|.
TGTGCCACCAGCAGACGTGGGAATGAGCAGTTCTTC
CATSRRGNEQFF
>.|TRBV27|TRBJ1-5|few
TGTGCCAGCGGAGACGTTCTTAGCAATCAGCCCCAGCATTTT
CASGDVLSNQPQHF
>.|TRBV5-1|TRBJ2-1|.
TGCGCCAGCAGCGGGCCGGGACGCTACAATGAGCAGTTCTTC
CASSGPGRYNEQFF
>.|TRBV7-9|TRBJ1-1|few
TGTGCCAGCAGCTTAAGTTCCAGCGCGAACACTGAAGCTTTCTTT
CASSLSSSANTEAFF
>.|TRBV5-4|TRBJ2-5|.
TGTGCCAGCAGCGAGATGAGGGGTCAAGAGACCCAGTACTTC
CASSEMRGQETQYF
>.|TRBV29-1|TRBJ1-1|few
TGCACCTCTGGGCGGGACACTGAAGCTTTCTTT
CTSGRDTEAFF
>TRBD1|TRBV3-1|TRBJ2-1|.
TGTGCCAGCAGCCGATACGTTGGACAGGCGGTCAATGAGCAGTTCTTC
CASSRYVGQAVNEQFF
>.|TRBV20-1|TRBJ2-3|.
TGCAGTGCGACGAGTCAAATAGCGCACACAGATACGCAGTATTTT
CSATSQIAHTDTQYF
>.|TRBV7-2|TRBJ1-4|few
TGTGCCAGCAGCTCGCGGGCCTCTAATGAAAAACTGTTTTTT
CASSSRASNEKLFF
>TRBD1|TRBV7-2|TRBJ2-3|few
TGTGCCAGCAGCTTCGCGACAGGGCTAGATACGCAGTATTTT
CASSFATGLDTQYF
>.|TRBV12-3/TRBV12-4|TRBJ1-1|.
TGTGCCAGCAGGACAGTGAGGAACACTGAAGCTTTCTTT
CASRTVRNTEAFF
>TRBD2|TRBV7-2|TRBJ2-5|few
TGTGCCAGCAGCTTAGCGCAGCTAGCGGGGGTGGAGACCCAGTACTTC
CASSLAQLAGVETQYF
>.|TRBV6-1|TRBJ2-1|few
TGTGCCAGCAGTCCCCCGTGGAGTGAGCAGTTCTTC
CASSPPWSEQFF
>.|TRBV7-9|TRBJ2-3|many
TGTGCCAGCAGCTTCCCCACAGATACGCAGTATTTT
CASSFPTDTQYF
>TRBD2|TRBV5-1|TRBJ2-3|many
TGCGCCAGCAGCAAATACCTTAGCGGGGGGGCCGCAGATACGCAGTATTTT
CASSKYLSGGAADTQYF
>.|TRBV30|TRBJ1-5|many
TGTGCCTGGAGTGCACAGGGCGATCAGCCCCAGCATTTT
CAWSAQGDQPQHF
>TRBD1|TRBV29-1|TRBJ1-5|.
TGCAGCGTTAGACAGGGGCCGGATCAGCCCCAGCATTTT
CSVRQGPDQPQHF
>TRBD1|TRBV9|TRBJ1-1|.
TGTGCCAGCAGCCCAGATGAGGGACAGACGGCTTTCTTT
CASSPDEGQTAFF
>.|TRBV5-1|TRBJ1-2|.
TGCGCCAGCACCATCTATGACGGGATTAACTATGGCTACACCTTC
CASTIYDGINYGYTF
>.|TRBV12-3/TRBV12-4|TRBJ2-1|few
TGTGCCAGCAGACGGGCCGCCTTGGCCTACAATGAGCAGTTCTTC
CASRRAALAYNEQFF
>TRBD1|TRBV7-6|TRBJ2-3|.
TGTGCCAGCAGAAAAACGACAGGGGCGCAAGTAGATACGCAGTATTTT
CASRKTTGAQVDTQYF
>.|TRBV7-9|TRBJ2-2|few
TGTGCCAGCAGGACGGGGCCCACCCCGAACACCGGGGAGCTGTTTTTT
CASRTGPTPNTGELFF
>.|TRBV10-2|TRBJ2-5|.
TGCGCCAGCAGTGAGTGGGGACCCCGCGAGGAGACCCAGTACTTC
CASSEWGPREETQYF
>.|TRBV18|TRBJ1-1|few
TGTGCCAGCTCACCACCTGTGGCGGATTTTAACACTGAAGCTTTCTTT
CASSPPVADFNTEAFF